This T cell receptor (beta chain) was profiled in a study of beta chain features in type 1 diabetes. Study-level results: When Type 1 diabetes patients were examined, their TCRB CDR3s proved moderately but significantly shorter in all four CD4+ subsets.

Expressed TCRB transcripts were sequenced because the entire RNA isolate underwent reverse transcription. The assay was immunoSEQ multiplex PCR, and TCRdb's table has in-frame clones only and misses some. The sample carries about 340,000 clones, roughly 14% recorded once. Per germline, CDR1 SGHVS and CDR2 FQNEAQ. CDR3 length: 15 amino acids. V was trimmed by 1 base and J by 1 base, leaving 9 bases between them. Only a few counts were recorded for this clone. Its antigen remains unidentified. Material: naive CD4+ T cells from blood. The chain joins TRBV7-8 to TRBJ2-3; D is perhaps TRBD2 (5 bases). The receptor's source is a woman aged 18-30 years with type 1 diabetes. The CDR3: CASSLGARGTDTQYF. Here the CDR3 DNA reads TGTGCCAGCAGCTTAGGAGCGAGGGGCACAGATACGCAGTATTTT.